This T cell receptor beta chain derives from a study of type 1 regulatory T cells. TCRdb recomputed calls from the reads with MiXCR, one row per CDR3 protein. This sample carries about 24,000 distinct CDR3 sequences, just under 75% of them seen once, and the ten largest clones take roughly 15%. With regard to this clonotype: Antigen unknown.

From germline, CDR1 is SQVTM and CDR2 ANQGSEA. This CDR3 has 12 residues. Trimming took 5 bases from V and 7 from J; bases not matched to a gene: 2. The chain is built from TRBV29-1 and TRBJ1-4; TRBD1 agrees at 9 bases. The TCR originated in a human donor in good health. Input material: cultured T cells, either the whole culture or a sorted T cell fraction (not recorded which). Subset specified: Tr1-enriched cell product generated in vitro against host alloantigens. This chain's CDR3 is CSVRQGGEKLFF. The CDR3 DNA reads TGCAGCGTTCGACAGGGGGGTGAAAAACTGTTTTTT.